The 31 T cell receptor beta chains listed next were all sequenced from one sample in a study of control samples from healthy donors and cancer patients. Profiled with immunoSEQ multiplex PCR; TCRdb holds only in-frame clones, not every one. The sample yields just over 150,000 clones, over 90% seen once. The sample was blood. The receptor source for this set is a man in his fifties or sixties in good health.

The V gene is TRBV24-1, the J gene TRBJ2-2, with 9 bases lining up with TRBD2. The CDR3 sequence is 15 residues long. The germline V gene has CDR1 KGHDR and CDR2 SFDVKD. V shed 5 bases and J 6 bases; nucleotides not matched to a gene: 6. CDR3 coding DNA: TGTGCCACCAGTGGTAGCGGGAGTTATCCCGGGGAGCTGTTTTTT. This translates into CATSGSGSYPGELFF.

The chain links TRBV28 to TRBJ1-1; 9 bases fit TRBD1. Per the germline V gene, CDR1 is MDHEN and CDR2 is SYDVKM. V lost 7 bases, J lost 2 bases, and 5 bases stayed unmatched. CDR3 length: 14 amino acids. In DNA, the CDR3 is TGTGCCAGCATTCTACAGGGGGCCAACACTGAAGCTTTCTTT. Amino acid sequence: CASILQGANTEAFF.

This clone came up a few times. This chain connects TRBV11-2 to TRBJ1-5; TRBD1 agrees at 11 bases. The germline V gene encodes CDR1 SGHAT and CDR2 FQNNGV. The CDR3 loop spans 17 amino acids. V trimming: 0 bases; J trimming: 7 bases; junction bases outside the gene matches: 8. The CDR3 loop reads CASSLDPGQGARQPQHF. As DNA, the CDR3 is TGTGCCAGCAGCTTAGATCCCGGACAGGGGGCTCGACAGCCCCAGCATTTT. The full variable domain, with the rest looked up from reference TRBV11-2 and TRBJ1-5, is EAGVAQSPRYKIIEKRQSVAFWCNPISGHATLYWYQQILGQGPKLLIQFQNNGVVDDSQLPKDRFSAERLKGVDSTLKIQPAKLEDSAVYLCASSLDPGQGARQPQHFGDGTRLSIL.

CDR3 DNA: TGCGCCAGCAGCTTGGTGCCGGGGGCTGGCACCGGGGAGCTGTTTTTT. Protein product: CASSLVPGAGTGELFF. The chain uses TRBV5-1 and TRBJ2-2; D possibly matches TRBD1 or TRBD2 (6 bases each). This CDR3 has 16 residues. Germline CDR1 is SGHRS and CDR2 is YFSETQ. With 0 bases removed from V and 4 bases from J, the gap between germline ends came to 13 bases.

The V and J genes are TRBV18 and TRBJ1-4, with D maybe TRBD1 (5 bases). The CDR3 totals 14 residues. V was pared by 6 bases and J by 4 bases, with 12 bases between. Germline V lookup: CDR1 KGHSH, CDR2 LQKENI. The CDR3, as DNA: TGTGCCAGCTCCCCTGGGGGGGGTAATGAAAAACTGTTTTTT. It codes for CASSPGGGNEKLFF.

This clone was seen a few times. This rearrangement joins TRBV2 to TRBJ2-4; perhaps D is TRBD1 or TRBD2 (5 bases each). CDR1 and CDR2 from the germline V gene are SNHLY and FYNNEI. This CDR3 has 14 residues. The V end was cut by 4 bases, the J end by 2 bases, with 9 bases between. The DNA for the CDR3 is TGTGCCAGCAGTGGGGACGGGCCCAAAAACATTCAGTACTTC. Residues: CASSGDGPKNIQYF.

This clone has a handful of counts. This chain connects TRBV4-1 to TRBJ2-1; 14 bases agree with TRBD2. Germline V CDR1 and CDR2: MGHRA, YSYEKL. V was clipped by 4 bases and J by 6 bases; unmatched bases: 2. This CDR3 comprises 15 residues. CDR3 bases: TGCGCCAGCAGCCTGGGGACTAGCGGGGGCAATGAGCAGTTCTTC. This gives the protein CASSLGTSGGNEQFF.

V usage is TRBV6-2 or TRBV6-3 and J usage is TRBJ2-4; TRBD1 agrees at 9 bases. CDR1 and CDR2 from the germline V gene are MNHEY and SVGEGT. V lost 4 bases and J lost 1; bases outside the gene matches: 8. The CDR3 sequence is 17 residues long. The CDR3 nucleotides are TGTGCCAGCAGTTTCCCACAGGGGGCTGAGGCCAAAAACATTCAGTACTTC. This codes for CASSFPQGAEAKNIQYF.

This clone was counted between two and nine times. In DNA form, the CDR3 reads TGTGCCAGCAGCCCCGAGCCTAACTATGGCTACACCTTC. This sequence encodes CASSPEPNYGYTF. V usage is TRBV9 and J usage is TRBJ1-2; no clear D gene. Trimming stripped 4 bases from V and 0 bases from J, with 7 bases between. CDR3 length equals 13 residues. In germline, CDR1 is SGDLS, CDR2 YYNGEE.

This clone showed up just a few times. V usage is TRBV28 and J usage is TRBJ2-7; D gene uncertain. CDR1 MDHEN and CDR2 SYDVKM come from the germline V gene. The V end lost 9 bases, the J end lost 3 bases, and 15 bases lay between the germline ends. The CDR3 contains 13 residues. The CDR3 DNA follows: TGTGCCAGTAGGTCGAAGCAAGACTACGAGCAGTACTTC. Translating it yields CASRSKQDYEQYF.

The rearrangement links TRBV11-2 to TRBJ1-4; D ambiguous. Germline-derived CDR1 and CDR2 are SGHAT and FQNNGV. The CDR3 sequence is 16 residues long. V was pared by 3 bases and J by 5 bases, with 16 bases between. DNA for the CDR3: TGTGCCAGCAGCTTGATACGGAGCGTAAAAAATGAAAAACTGTTTTTT. Encoded protein: CASSLIRSVKNEKLFF.

V gene TRBV7-9 combines with J gene TRBJ2-7, with D perhaps TRBD1 or TRBD2 (5 bases each). The CDR3 contains 16 residues. Trimming removed 5 bases from V and 5 bases from J, with 22 bases in between. CDR1 and CDR2 (germline): SEHNR, FQNEAQ (reference sequence). The CDR3 reads CASSGGEAPRVDEQYF. CDR3 nucleotide sequence: TGTGCCAGCAGCGGGGGAGAAGCGCCTCGGGTCGACGAGCAGTACTTC.

The rearrangement uses TRBV6-4 and TRBJ2-1; D is perhaps TRBD2 (6 bases). This CDR3 has 13 amino acids. From germline, CDR1 is MRHNA and CDR2 SNTAGT. Trimming took off 9 bases at V and 4 bases at J, with 13 bases between the two ends. The CDR3 coding sequence is TGTGCCAGGCTCCGGGGGAATTACAATGAGCAGTTCTTC. It specifies CARLRGNYNEQFF.

In its sample, this clone was seen once. The chain is built from TRBV27 and TRBJ2-3, with 7 bases aligning to TRBD1. The germline gives CDR1 MNHEY, CDR2 SMNVEV (reference sequence). V gave up 1 base and J gave up 2 bases; unmatched junction bases: 6. The CDR3 is 16 residues long. The CDR3 is CASSLWAGTDTDTQYF. Written as DNA, the CDR3 is TGTGCCAGCAGTTTATGGGCCGGGACAGACACAGATACGCAGTATTTT.

The chain couples TRBV9 to TRBJ2-7, with D maybe TRBD1 (6 bases). Germline assignment: CDR1 SGDLS and CDR2 YYNGEE. V lost 0 bases and J lost 6, with 10 bases in between. The CDR3 is made up of 13 amino acids. The CDR3 region is CASSVEGVSEQYF. CDR3 DNA sequence: TGTGCCAGCAGCGTAGAGGGGGTATCCGAGCAGTACTTC. Filled out from reference TRBV9 and TRBJ2-7, the complete variable domain reads DSGVTQTPKHLITATGQRVTLRCSPRSGDLSVYWYQQSLDQGLQFLIQYYNGEERAKGNILERFSAQQFPDLHSELNLSSLELGDSALYFCASSVEGVSEQYFGPGTRLTVT.

This chain connects TRBV18 to TRBJ1-6; D unclear. There are 14 residues in the CDR3. V lost 2 bases to trimming and J lost 9 bases, with 11 bases between them. Per germline, CDR1 KGHSH and CDR2 LQKENI. The DNA of the CDR3 is TGTGCCAGCTCACCAGAGGCCGTGCGTTCACCCCTCCACTTT. As protein: CASSPEAVRSPLHF.

V and J are TRBV19 and TRBJ1-4, with D possibly matching TRBD1 (5 bases). Trimming shortened V by 5 bases and J by 2 bases, and 15 bases separated the two germline ends. Per the germline V gene, CDR1 is LNHDA and CDR2 is SQIVND (reference sequence). CDR3 size: 16 residues. The chain's CDR3 is CASSDDRGATNEKLFF. As DNA, the CDR3 is TGTGCCAGTAGTGACGATCGTGGGGCCACTAATGAAAAACTGTTTTTT.

The rearrangement links TRBV4-1 to TRBJ2-7, with a tentative D call TRBD2 (6 bases). The germline V gene encodes CDR1 MGHRA and CDR2 YSYEKL. The CDR3 length is 16 residues. Trimming left V 1 base short and J 0 bases short, with 13 bases between. CDR3: CASSQATSLSSYEQYF. In DNA, the CDR3 is TGCGCCAGCAGCCAAGCGACTAGTTTGAGCTCCTACGAGCAGTACTTC.

Worth noting for this clone: This same CDR3 is encoded by further DNA sequences in the sample. The chain couples TRBV27 to TRBJ2-5; D gene unclear. The CDR3 is 13 amino acids. Per germline, CDR1 MNHEY and CDR2 SMNVEV (reference sequence). V was pared by 5 bases and J by 1 base, with 8 bases between. DNA for the CDR3: TGTGCCAGCAGTCCCCCAAGCCAAGAGACCCAGTACTTC. Translation gives CASSPPSQETQYF.

The chain is built from TRBV10-1 and TRBJ1-5, with no clear D. The CDR3 runs 13 residues. V gave up 5 bases and J gave up 6 bases, with 11 bases separating them. CDR1 WNHNN and CDR2 SYGVQD come from the germline V gene (reference sequence). The CDR3 DNA is TGCGCCAGCAGTACGGGAATAGGTCAGCCCCAGCATTTT. Translated, it gives CASSTGIGQPQHF.

This rearrangement joins TRBV6-9 to TRBJ2-1; D not resolved. Trimming took off 1 base at V and 4 bases at J, with 11 bases between the two ends. The CDR3 contains 15 residues. The germline gives CDR1 MNHGY, CDR2 SVAAGI. The CDR3 protein is CASSYLRALYNEQFF. DNA of the CDR3: TGTGCCAGCAGTTATTTACGAGCCCTTTACAATGAGCAGTTCTTC.

J is TRBJ1-2 and V is TRBV7-9; TRBD1 matches 8 bases. Trimming cost V 5 bases and J 7 bases; bases outside gene matches: 6. This CDR3 has 13 residues. Germline V gives CDR1 SEHNR, CDR2 FQNEAQ (reference sequence). CDR3 protein: CASSMGQETGYTF. In nucleotides, the CDR3 is TGTGCCAGCAGCATGGGACAGGAGACTGGCTACACCTTC.

The V and J genes are TRBV28 and TRBJ1-5; TRBD1 is a possible D gene (6 bases). The V end lost 3 bases, the J end lost 4 bases, and 13 bases lay between the germline ends. The CDR3 runs to 15 residues. The germline V gene encodes CDR1 MDHEN and CDR2 SYDVKM. Here the CDR3 reads CASSFVQGRNQPQHF. The CDR3 region has the DNA TGTGCCAGCAGTTTTGTTCAGGGGCGTAATCAGCCCCAGCATTTT.

The V and J genes are TRBV11-2 and TRBJ2-1, with D maybe TRBD2 (6 bases). The CDR3 length is 17 residues. The germline CDR1 and CDR2 sequences are SGHAT and FQNNGV. Trimming removed 1 base from V and 0 bases from J, with 13 bases in between. Here the CDR3 DNA reads TGTGCCAGCAGCTTAGGGAGGGTTTTCGCCTCCTACAATGAGCAGTTCTTC. Amino acid sequence: CASSLGRVFASYNEQFF.

The CDR3 nucleotides are TGTGCCAGCAGCCAAGGGACTAGCGGACGATCCGAGCAGTACTTC. Protein product: CASSQGTSGRSEQYF. V is TRBV3-1 (or the pseudogene TRBV3-2) and J is TRBJ2-7; 10 bases agree with TRBD2. This CDR3 comprises 15 residues. V trimming: 1 base; J trimming: 6 bases; junction bases outside the gene matches: 6. In germline, CDR1 is LGHDT, CDR2 YNNKEL (reference sequence).

This clone appeared a few times. The chain joins TRBV6-1 to TRBJ2-1, with D perhaps matching TRBD1 (5 bases). The V and J ends lost 6 bases and 5 bases respectively, with 8 bases between them. This CDR3 contains 12 residues. Germline V gene lookup returns CDR1 MNHNS and CDR2 SASEGT. CDR3 bases: TGTGCCAGCAGCGCAGGGAACAATGAGCAGTTCTTC. It yields the protein CASSAGNNEQFF.

This CDR3 reads CASSFRTGHSFETQYF. CDR3 sequence (DNA): TGTGCCAGCAGCTTTCGGACAGGGCATTCATTTGAGACCCAGTACTTC. The chain is built from TRBV11-2 and TRBJ2-5, with 8 bases identical to TRBD1. Germline V gives CDR1 SGHAT, CDR2 FQNNGV. The CDR3 sequence is 16 residues long. V shed 3 bases and J 5 bases; nucleotides not matched to a gene: 11. The full variable domain, in which reference TRBV11-2 and TRBJ2-5 provide the parts outside the CDR3, is EAGVAQSPRYKIIEKRQSVAFWCNPISGHATLYWYQQILGQGPKLLIQFQNNGVVDDSQLPKDRFSAERLKGVDSTLKIQPAKLEDSAVYLCASSFRTGHSFETQYFGPGTRLLVL.

The chain carries TRBV7-9 and TRBJ2-7, with 8 bases lining up with TRBD1. V was pared by 1 base and J by 6 bases, with 11 bases of the junction left unmatched. This CDR3 spans 16 amino acids. Germline-derived CDR1 and CDR2 are SEHNR and FQNEAQ (reference sequence). The CDR3 sequence: CASSLGRASGTGEQYF. The CDR3 DNA reads as TGTGCCAGCAGCTTAGGCAGGGCTTCCGGGACAGGCGAGCAGTACTTC.

V usage is TRBV11-2 and J usage is TRBJ2-3; possible D gene TRBD2, 5 bases. The germline V and J ends were trimmed by 0 bases and 4 bases, with 11 bases remaining between them. The germline V gene encodes CDR1 SGHAT and CDR2 FQNNGV. CDR3 length equals 15 residues. The CDR3 region is CASSLEGVYSDTQYF. The CDR3 DNA sequence: TGTGCCAGCAGCTTAGAGGGAGTTTATTCAGATACGCAGTATTTT.

The rearrangement uses TRBV5-1 and TRBJ1-4, with D possibly matching TRBD1 (5 bases). The CDR3 totals 16 residues. CDR1 is SGHRS, CDR2 YFSETQ, per germline. The V end lost 0 bases, the J end lost 7 bases, and 16 bases lay between the germline ends. The CDR3 loop reads CASSLDRPGRFEKLFF. In nucleotides, the CDR3 is TGCGCCAGCAGCTTGGATCGGCCAGGGAGATTTGAAAAACTGTTTTTT.

This clone occurred once. The chain has TRBV27 and TRBJ2-5; tentatively, D is TRBD2 (7 bases). The CDR3 consists of 13 residues. Per germline, CDR1 MNHEY and CDR2 SMNVEV (reference sequence). CDR3 bases: TGTACGACTGGGGGGGGCTTTTTGGAGACCCAGTACTTC. Protein sequence: CTTGGGFLETQYF.